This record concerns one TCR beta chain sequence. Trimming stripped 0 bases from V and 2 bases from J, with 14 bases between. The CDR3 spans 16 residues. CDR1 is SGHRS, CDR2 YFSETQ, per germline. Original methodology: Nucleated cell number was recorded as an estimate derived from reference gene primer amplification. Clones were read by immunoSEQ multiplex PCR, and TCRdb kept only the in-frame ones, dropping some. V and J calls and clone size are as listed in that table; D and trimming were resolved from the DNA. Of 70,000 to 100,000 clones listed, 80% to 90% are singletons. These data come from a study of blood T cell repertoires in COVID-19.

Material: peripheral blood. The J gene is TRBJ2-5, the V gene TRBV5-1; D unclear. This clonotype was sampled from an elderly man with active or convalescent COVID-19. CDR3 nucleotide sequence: TGCGCCAGCAGCTTGGGCCCCACAGCTTCTCAAGAGACCCAGTACTTC. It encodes CASSLGPTASQETQYF.